A selection of T cell receptor beta chains follows, all from one sample in a study of vaccination and CD4 T cells after COVID-19. These receptors have no known antigen. In TCRdb, the PCR reads were re-called with MiXCR into one record per CDR3 protein. The sample contains 20,000 to 25,000 distinct CDR3 sequences, 55% to 70% of which appear only once. This sample comprised CD4+ T cells from blood, cultured in vitro, obtained after SARS-CoV-2 vaccination. Receptors originate from a human donor who received a COVID-19 vaccine. Both conserved end residues are part of each CDR3. The D gene is left open where the match is weak. Clone size, where shown, is once, few, many, or a class for clones that have expanded.

D gene,clone size,V gene,J gene,CDR3 length,CDR3 DNA,CDR3 protein
TRBD1,NA,TRBV7-9,TRBJ2-1,15,TGTGCCAGCAGCTTACGACAGGGGGGATACAATGAGCAGTTCTTC,CASSLRQGGYNEQFF
NA,NA,TRBV21-1,TRBJ1-5,19,TGTGCCAGCAGCAAAGTCGCCGGGACAGGGGCCTTGAGCAATCAGCCCCAGCATTTT,CASSKVAGTGALSNQPQHF
TRBD1,NA,TRBV6-5,TRBJ1-5,16,TGTGCCAGCAGTTCGGACAGGGAGAACGGCAATCAGCCCCAGCATTTT,CASSSDRENGNQPQHF
TRBD1,NA,TRBV18,TRBJ1-2,15,TGTGCCAGCTCACCACTGGGACAGGGGAACTATGGCTACACCTTC,CASSPLGQGNYGYTF
TRBD2,medium-sized,TRBV5-1,TRBJ2-1,12,TGCGCCAGCAGTTCGGGGGAGGGAGGAGGACACTTC,CASSSGEGGGHF
NA,NA,TRBV7-2,TRBJ1-6,15,TGTGCCAGCACCCCAACGACAGTGTATAATTCACCCCTCCACTTT,CASTPTTVYNSPLHF
NA,NA,TRBV5-3,TRBJ2-5,14,TGTGCCAGAAGCTCAGGGTTGGTCGAGGAGACCCAGTACTTC,CARSSGLVEETQYF
NA,few,TRBV19,TRBJ1-1,13,TGTGCCAGTAGACTGGACACCTACACTGAAGCTTTCTTT,CASRLDTYTEAFF
NA,NA,TRBV30,TRBJ2-7,12,TGTGCCTGGAGTGCCGGGCTGCGAGAGCAGTACTTC,CAWSAGLREQYF
NA,NA,TRBV20-1,TRBJ1-2,15,TGCAGTGCTATCGTTGCTTGGGGGGAGGACTATGGCTACACCTTC,CSAIVAWGEDYGYTF
NA,NA,TRBV6-5,TRBJ1-3,16,TGTGCCAGCAGTTACTCGACGGGGGATATCGGAAACACCATATATTTT,CASSYSTGDIGNTIYF
TRBD1,NA,TRBV20-1,TRBJ1-5,15,TGCAGTGCTAGAGGAGGACAGGGGCCCAATCAGCCCCAGCATTTT,CSARGGQGPNQPQHF
NA,NA,TRBV5-1,TRBJ2-3,13,TGCGCCAGCAGGCAGGGAAGCACAGATACGCAGTATTTT,CASRQGSTDTQYF
NA,NA,TRBV12-3/TRBV12-4,TRBJ1-2,13,TGTGCCAGCAGTTTACAGGGGCGGGGTGGCTACACCTTC,CASSLQGRGGYTF
TRBD2,once,TRBV12-3/TRBV12-4,TRBJ2-1,16,TGTGCCAGCAGTACCCGGACTAGCGGGGGGGCTTATGAGCAGTTCTTC,CASSTRTSGGAYEQFF
TRBD2,NA,TRBV20-1,TRBJ2-5,14,TGCAGTGCTAGGACTAGCGGGGGGGTGGAGACCCAGTACTTC,CSARTSGGVETQYF
TRBD1,NA,TRBV24-1,TRBJ2-2,16,TGTGCCACCAGTGATCCGTCAGGGGGCGCAACCGGGGAGCTGTTTTTT,CATSDPSGGATGELFF
NA,NA,TRBV20-1,TRBJ2-3,15,TGCAGTGCTAGGGTACGGGGCTTTAGCACAGATACGCAGTATTTT,CSARVRGFSTDTQYF
NA,few,TRBV6-2/TRBV6-3,TRBJ1-5,16,TGTGCCAGCAGTTACCGTCCCACTTATAGCAATCAGCCCCAGCATTTT,CASSYRPTYSNQPQHF
NA,NA,TRBV5-4,TRBJ2-5,14,TGTGCCAGCAGCAGGACAGTCTACCAAGAGACCCAGTACTTC,CASSRTVYQETQYF
NA,few,TRBV20-1,TRBJ1-2,13,TGCAGTGCTAGAGATCAAGGGGCTGGCGGCTACACCTTC,CSARDQGAGGYTF
TRBD2,few,TRBV24-1,TRBJ2-5,16,TGTGCCACCAGTGGGACTAGCGGGGGGTTCCAAGAGACCCAGTACTTC,CATSGTSGGFQETQYF
NA,few,TRBV20-1,TRBJ1-2,13,TGCAGTGCTAGACCCCCGGCCACGCGTGGCTACACCTTC,CSARPPATRGYTF
NA,NA,TRBV20-1,TRBJ1-4,13,TGCAGTGCTGCAGGGCCTTTTAATGAAAAACTGTTTTTT,CSAAGPFNEKLFF
TRBD1,NA,TRBV11-3,TRBJ2-2,14,TGTGCCAGCGGGACAGGGGTAAACACCGGGGAGCTGTTTTTT,CASGTGVNTGELFF
NA,NA,TRBV20-1,TRBJ2-3,16,TGCAGTGCTAGTCTCCCTCAGCAGCGTAGCACAGATACGCAGTATTTT,CSASLPQQRSTDTQYF
TRBD2,few,TRBV7-2,TRBJ2-3,17,TGTGCCAGCAGCCGGACAACTAGCGGGGGGAACACAGATACGCAGTATTTT,CASSRTTSGGNTDTQYF
TRBD1,NA,TRBV6-1,TRBJ1-2,13,TGTGCCAGCAAAGCCGGGACAGGGAATGGCTACACCTTC,CASKAGTGNGYTF
TRBD2,NA,TRBV11-2,TRBJ2-3,18,TGTGCCAGCAGCCCCTATGGACTAGCGGGGAGAATCACAGATACGCAGTATTTT,CASSPYGLAGRITDTQYF
NA,NA,TRBV12-3/TRBV12-4,TRBJ2-7,16,TGTGCCAGCAGTTTAATGAAGGGAAACTTTCTAGGCGAGCAGTACTTC,CASSLMKGNFLGEQYF
NA,few,TRBV7-8,TRBJ2-5,13,TGTGCCAGCAGCTTAGTCGGGGAAAGGGGCCAGTACTTC,CASSLVGERGQYF
TRBD1,NA,TRBV7-9,TRBJ1-6,14,TGTGCCAGCAGCTTATTAACAGGGGATTCACCCCTCCACTTT,CASSLLTGDSPLHF
NA,NA,TRBV15,TRBJ2-5,17,TGTGCCACCAGCAGAGATTCGAGCCAGGGCATCCAAGAGACCCAGTACTTC,CATSRDSSQGIQETQYF
TRBD1,NA,TRBV6-1,TRBJ2-3,16,TGTGCCAGCAGTGAAGTTTACAGGGGATCCGCAGATACGCAGTATTTT,CASSEVYRGSADTQYF
NA,NA,TRBV5-4,TRBJ1-6,15,TGTGCCAGCAGCTTGGGTGGCAGATATAATTCACCCCTCCACTTT,CASSLGGRYNSPLHF
NA,few,TRBV2,TRBJ1-5,16,TGTGCCAGCAGATACGACAGGACTCCTAGCAATCAGCCCCAGCATTTT,CASRYDRTPSNQPQHF
TRBD2,NA,TRBV5-1,TRBJ2-1,15,TGCGCCAGCAGCTTGGCCGGGACTATGCCCAATGAGCAGTTCTTC,CASSLAGTMPNEQFF
NA,few,TRBV19,TRBJ1-2,13,TGTGCCAGTAGTGAGAACAATAACTATGGCTACACCTTC,CASSENNNYGYTF
NA,NA,TRBV30,TRBJ1-1,11,TGTGCCTGGTACCCCCTCACTGAAGCTTTCTTT,CAWYPLTEAFF
TRBD1,few,TRBV2,TRBJ1-1,13,TGTGCCAGCTCCCGGGACAGGGGAGCTTGGGCTTTCTTT,CASSRDRGAWAFF
NA,NA,TRBV7-3,TRBJ1-1,14,TGTGCCAGCAGCCCAGGAGCACGGTCTCGTGAAGCTTTCTTT,CASSPGARSREAFF
NA,NA,TRBV30,TRBJ2-2,13,TGTGCCTGGAGTGTACAGGTGACCGGGGAGCTGTTTTTT,CAWSVQVTGELFF
TRBD1,few,TRBV6-1,TRBJ1-4,14,TGTGCCAGCAGTACATACAGGGGCGATGAAAAACTGTTTTTT,CASSTYRGDEKLFF
NA,NA,TRBV7-8,TRBJ1-5,16,TGTGCCAGCAGCCCCCGCAGACTAGAGCGCAATCAGCCCCAGCATTTT,CASSPRRLERNQPQHF
NA,NA,TRBV5-4,TRBJ2-1,14,TGTGCCAGCGGCCGGGGGGCCAGAATGAATGAGCAGTTCTTC,CASGRGARMNEQFF
NA,few,TRBV6-5,TRBJ1-2,15,TGTGCCAGCAGTTACTCCAGGGGCCGGGAATATGGCTACACCTTC,CASSYSRGREYGYTF
TRBD1,NA,TRBV24-1,TRBJ2-5,15,TGTGCCACCAGTGATTTGGCGACAGGGCAAGAGACCCAGTACTTC,CATSDLATGQETQYF
NA,NA,TRBV2,TRBJ2-3,15,TGTGCCAGCAGTGCAGAACAAACGATCACAGATACGCAGTATTTT,CASSAEQTITDTQYF